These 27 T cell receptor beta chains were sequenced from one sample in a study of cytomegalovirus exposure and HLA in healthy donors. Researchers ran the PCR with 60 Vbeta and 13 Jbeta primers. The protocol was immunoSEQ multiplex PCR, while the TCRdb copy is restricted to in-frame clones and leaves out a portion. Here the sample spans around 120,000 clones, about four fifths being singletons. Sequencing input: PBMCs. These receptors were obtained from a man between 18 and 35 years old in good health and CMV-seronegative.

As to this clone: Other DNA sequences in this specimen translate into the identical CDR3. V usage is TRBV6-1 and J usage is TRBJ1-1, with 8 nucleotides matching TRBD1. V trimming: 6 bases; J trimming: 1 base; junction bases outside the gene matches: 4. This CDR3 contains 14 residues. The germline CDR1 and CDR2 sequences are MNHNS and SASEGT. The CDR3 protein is CASSEGQANTEAFF. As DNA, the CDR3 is TGTGCCAGCAGCGAGGGACAGGCGAACACTGAAGCTTTCTTT.

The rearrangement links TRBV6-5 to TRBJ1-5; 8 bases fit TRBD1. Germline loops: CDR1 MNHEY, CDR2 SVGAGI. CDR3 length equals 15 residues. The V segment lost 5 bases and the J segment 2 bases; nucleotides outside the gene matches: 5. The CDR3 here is CASSLDRGGNQPQHF. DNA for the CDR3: TGTGCCAGCAGTCTCGACAGGGGAGGCAATCAGCCCCAGCATTTT.

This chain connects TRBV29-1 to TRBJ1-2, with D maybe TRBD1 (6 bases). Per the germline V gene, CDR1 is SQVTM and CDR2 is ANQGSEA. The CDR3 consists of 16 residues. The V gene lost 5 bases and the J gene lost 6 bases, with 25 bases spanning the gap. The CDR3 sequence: CSVSDLQAGVFDGYTF. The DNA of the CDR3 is TGCAGCGTTTCCGACCTCCAGGCAGGGGTTTTTGATGGCTACACCTTC.

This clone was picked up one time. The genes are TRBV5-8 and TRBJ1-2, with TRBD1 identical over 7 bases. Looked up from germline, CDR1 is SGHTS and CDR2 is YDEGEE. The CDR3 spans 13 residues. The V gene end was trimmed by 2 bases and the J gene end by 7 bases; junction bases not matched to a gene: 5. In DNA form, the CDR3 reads TGTGCCAGCAGCTTAACAGGGGATGGTGGCTACACCTTC. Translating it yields CASSLTGDGGYTF.

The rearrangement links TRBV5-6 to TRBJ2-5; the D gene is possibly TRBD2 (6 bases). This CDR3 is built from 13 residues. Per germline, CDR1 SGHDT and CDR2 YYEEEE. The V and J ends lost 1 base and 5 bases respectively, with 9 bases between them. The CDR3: CASSLRGSETQYF. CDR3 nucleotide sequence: TGTGCCAGCAGCTTGCGGGGGTCCGAGACCCAGTACTTC.

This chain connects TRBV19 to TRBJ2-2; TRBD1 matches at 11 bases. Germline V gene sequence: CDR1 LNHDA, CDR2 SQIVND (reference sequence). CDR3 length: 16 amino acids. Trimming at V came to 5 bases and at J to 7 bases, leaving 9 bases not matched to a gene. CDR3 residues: CASSVRTGGAGGELFF. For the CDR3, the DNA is TGTGCCAGTAGTGTACGGACAGGGGGCGCCGGCGGGGAGCTGTTTTTT.

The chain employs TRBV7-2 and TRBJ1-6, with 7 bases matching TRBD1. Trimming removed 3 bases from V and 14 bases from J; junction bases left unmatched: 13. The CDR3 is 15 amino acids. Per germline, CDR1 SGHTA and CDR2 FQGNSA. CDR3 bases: TGTGCCAGCAGCTTTATCTCACAGGGGAGTCAAGCCCTCCACTTT. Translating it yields CASSFISQGSQALHF. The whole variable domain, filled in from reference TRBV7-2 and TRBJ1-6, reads GAGVSQSPSNKVTEKGKDVELRCDPISGHTALYWYRQSLGQGLEFLIYFQGNSAPDKSGLPSDRFSAERTGGSVSTLTIQRTQQEDSAVYLCASSFISQGSQALHFGNGTRLTVT.

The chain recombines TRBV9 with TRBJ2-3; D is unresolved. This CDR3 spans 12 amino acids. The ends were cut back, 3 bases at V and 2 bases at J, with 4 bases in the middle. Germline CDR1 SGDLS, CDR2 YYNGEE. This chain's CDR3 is CASSAVTDTQYF. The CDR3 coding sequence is TGTGCCAGCAGCGCAGTCACAGATACGCAGTATTTT.

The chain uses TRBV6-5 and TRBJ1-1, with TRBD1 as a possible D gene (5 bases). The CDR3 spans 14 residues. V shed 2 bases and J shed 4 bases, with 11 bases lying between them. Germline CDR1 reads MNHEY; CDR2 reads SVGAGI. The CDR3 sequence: CASSYHVGGTEAFF. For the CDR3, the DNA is TGTGCCAGCAGTTACCACGTGGGGGGCACTGAAGCTTTCTTT.

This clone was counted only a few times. CDR3 residues: CASSLVGTLTYNEQFF. Here the CDR3 DNA reads TGTGCCAGCAGCTTAGTGGGGACACTGACCTACAATGAGCAGTTCTTC. The chain joins TRBV7-6 to TRBJ2-1, with a tentative D call TRBD1 (6 bases). CDR3 size: 16 residues. Germline CDR1 and CDR2: SGHVS and FNYEAQ. V dropped 1 base and J dropped 2 bases, with 12 bases sitting between them.

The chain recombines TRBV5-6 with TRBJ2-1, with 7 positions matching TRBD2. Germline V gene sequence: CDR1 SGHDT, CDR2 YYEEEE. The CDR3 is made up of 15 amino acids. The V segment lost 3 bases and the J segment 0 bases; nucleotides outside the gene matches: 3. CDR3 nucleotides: TGTGCCAGCAGCTACGGGGGGACCTCCTACAATGAGCAGTTCTTC. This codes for CASSYGGTSYNEQFF.

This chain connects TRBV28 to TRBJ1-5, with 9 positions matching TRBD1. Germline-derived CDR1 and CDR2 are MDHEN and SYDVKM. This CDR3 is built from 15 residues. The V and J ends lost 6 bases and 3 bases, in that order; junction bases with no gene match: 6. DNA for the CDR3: TGTGCCAGCAGCTCGAGGGACAGGGTCAATCAGCCCCAGCATTTT. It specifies CASSSRDRVNQPQHF. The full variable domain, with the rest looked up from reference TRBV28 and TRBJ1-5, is DVKVTQSSRYLVKRTGEKVFLECVQDMDHENMFWYRQDPGLGLRLIYFSYDVKMKEKGDIPEGYSVSREKKERFSLILESASTNQTSMYLCASSSRDRVNQPQHFGDGTRLSIL.

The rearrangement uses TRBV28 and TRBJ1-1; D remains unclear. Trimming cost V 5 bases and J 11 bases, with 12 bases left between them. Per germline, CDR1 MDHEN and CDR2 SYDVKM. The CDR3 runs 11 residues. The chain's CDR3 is CASSPQAEAFF. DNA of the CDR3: TGTGCCAGCAGTCCCCAAGCGGAGGCTTTCTTT.

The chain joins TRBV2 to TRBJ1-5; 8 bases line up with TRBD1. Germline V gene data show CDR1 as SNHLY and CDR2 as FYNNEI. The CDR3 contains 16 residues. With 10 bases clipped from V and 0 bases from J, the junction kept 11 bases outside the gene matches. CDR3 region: CATRTGPEVSNQPQHF. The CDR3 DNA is TGTGCCACACGGACAGGGCCGGAGGTTAGCAATCAGCCCCAGCATTTT.

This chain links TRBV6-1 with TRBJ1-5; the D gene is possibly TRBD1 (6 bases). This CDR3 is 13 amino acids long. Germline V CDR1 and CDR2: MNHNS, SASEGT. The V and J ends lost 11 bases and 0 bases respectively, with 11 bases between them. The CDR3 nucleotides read TGTGCCGGAGGACAGTCTAGCAATCAGCCCCAGCATTTT. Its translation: CAGGQSSNQPQHF.

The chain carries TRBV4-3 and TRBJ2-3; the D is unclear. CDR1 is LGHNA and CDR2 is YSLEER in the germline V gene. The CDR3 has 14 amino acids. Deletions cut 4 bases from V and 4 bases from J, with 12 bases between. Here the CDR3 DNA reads TGCGCCAGCAGCCGAGGAAGTAGTTCAGATACGCAGTATTTT. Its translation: CASSRGSSSDTQYF.

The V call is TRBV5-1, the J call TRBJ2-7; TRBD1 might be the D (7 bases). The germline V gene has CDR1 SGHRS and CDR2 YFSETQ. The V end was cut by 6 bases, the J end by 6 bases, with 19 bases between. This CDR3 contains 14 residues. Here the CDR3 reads CASIIYPGGSEQYF. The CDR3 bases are TGCGCCAGCATTATCTACCCAGGGGGGAGCGAGCAGTACTTC.

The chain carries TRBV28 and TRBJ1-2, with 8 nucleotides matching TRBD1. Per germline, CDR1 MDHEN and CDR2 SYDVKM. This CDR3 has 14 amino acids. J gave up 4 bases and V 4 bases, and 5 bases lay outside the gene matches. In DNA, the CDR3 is TGTGCCAGCAGTTCTAACAGGGGGATCTATGGCTACACCTTC. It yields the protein CASSSNRGIYGYTF.

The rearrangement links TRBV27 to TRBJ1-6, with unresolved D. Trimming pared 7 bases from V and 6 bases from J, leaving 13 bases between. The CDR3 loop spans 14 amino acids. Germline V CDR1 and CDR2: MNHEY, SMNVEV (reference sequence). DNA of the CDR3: TGTGCCAGCATGGTAACGGTGTTTAATTCACCCCTCCACTTT. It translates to CASMVTVFNSPLHF.

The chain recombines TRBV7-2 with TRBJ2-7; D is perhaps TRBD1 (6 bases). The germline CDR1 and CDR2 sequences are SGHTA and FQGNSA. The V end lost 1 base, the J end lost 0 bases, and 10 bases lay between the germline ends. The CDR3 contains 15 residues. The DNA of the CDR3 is TGTGCCAGCAGCTTAGAACAGGGCCTCTCCTACGAGCAGTACTTC. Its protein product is CASSLEQGLSYEQYF.

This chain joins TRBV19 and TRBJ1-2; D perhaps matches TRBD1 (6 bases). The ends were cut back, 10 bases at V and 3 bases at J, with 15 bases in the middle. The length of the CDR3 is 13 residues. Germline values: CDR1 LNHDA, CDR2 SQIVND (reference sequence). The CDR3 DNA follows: TGTGCCACCTACCAGGGGCGTCACTATGGCTACACCTTC. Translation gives CATYQGRHYGYTF.

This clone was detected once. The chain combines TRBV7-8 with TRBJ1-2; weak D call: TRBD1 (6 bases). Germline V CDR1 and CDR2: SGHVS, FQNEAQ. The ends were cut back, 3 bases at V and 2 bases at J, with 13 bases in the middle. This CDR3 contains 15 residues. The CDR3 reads CASSLSGTKNYGYTF. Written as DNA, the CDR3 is TGTGCCAGCAGCTTGTCCGGGACAAAAAACTATGGCTACACCTTC. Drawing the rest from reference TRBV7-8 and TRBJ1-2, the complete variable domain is GAGVSQSPRYKVAKRGQDVALRCDPISGHVSLFWYQQALGQGPEFLTYFQNEAQLDKSGLPSDRFFAERPEGSVSTLKIQRTQQEDSAVYLCASSLSGTKNYGYTFGSGTRLTVV.

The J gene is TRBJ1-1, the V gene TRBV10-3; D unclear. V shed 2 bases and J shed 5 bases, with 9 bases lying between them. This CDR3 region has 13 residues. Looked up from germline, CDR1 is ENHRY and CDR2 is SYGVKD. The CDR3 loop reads CAISETRQTEAFF. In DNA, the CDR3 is TGTGCCATCAGTGAGACCAGACAAACTGAAGCTTTCTTT.

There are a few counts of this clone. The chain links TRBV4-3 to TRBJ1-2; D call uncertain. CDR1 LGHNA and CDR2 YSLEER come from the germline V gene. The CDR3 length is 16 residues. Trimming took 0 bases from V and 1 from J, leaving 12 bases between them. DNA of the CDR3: TGCGCCAGCAGCCAAGACGAGGGCCCAAATAACTATGGCTACACCTTC. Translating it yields CASSQDEGPNNYGYTF.

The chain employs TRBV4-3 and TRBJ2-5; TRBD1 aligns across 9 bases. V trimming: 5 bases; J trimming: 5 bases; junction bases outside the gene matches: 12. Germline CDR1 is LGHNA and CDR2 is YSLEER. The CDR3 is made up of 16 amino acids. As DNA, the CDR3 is TGCGCCAGCAGCGGACCGGGACAGGGAATCGGCGAGACCCAGTACTTC. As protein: CASSGPGQGIGETQYF.

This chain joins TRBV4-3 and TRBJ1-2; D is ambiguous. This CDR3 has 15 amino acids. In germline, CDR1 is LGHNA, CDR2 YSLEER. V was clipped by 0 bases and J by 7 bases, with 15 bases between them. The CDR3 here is CASSQESTQMRGYTF. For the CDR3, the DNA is TGCGCCAGCAGCCAAGAGTCCACCCAAATGCGTGGCTACACCTTC.

CDR3 DNA sequence: TGTGCCAGCAGCTTTTGGCAGGGTAACACTGAAGCTTTCTTT. It codes for CASSFWQGNTEAFF. This chain joins TRBV5-5 and TRBJ1-1, with D maybe TRBD1 (5 bases). The CDR3 totals 14 residues. Between the trimmed V and J ends, which lost 2 bases and 2 bases, there was a span of 10 bases. CDR1 is SGHKS, CDR2 YYEKEE, per germline (reference sequence).